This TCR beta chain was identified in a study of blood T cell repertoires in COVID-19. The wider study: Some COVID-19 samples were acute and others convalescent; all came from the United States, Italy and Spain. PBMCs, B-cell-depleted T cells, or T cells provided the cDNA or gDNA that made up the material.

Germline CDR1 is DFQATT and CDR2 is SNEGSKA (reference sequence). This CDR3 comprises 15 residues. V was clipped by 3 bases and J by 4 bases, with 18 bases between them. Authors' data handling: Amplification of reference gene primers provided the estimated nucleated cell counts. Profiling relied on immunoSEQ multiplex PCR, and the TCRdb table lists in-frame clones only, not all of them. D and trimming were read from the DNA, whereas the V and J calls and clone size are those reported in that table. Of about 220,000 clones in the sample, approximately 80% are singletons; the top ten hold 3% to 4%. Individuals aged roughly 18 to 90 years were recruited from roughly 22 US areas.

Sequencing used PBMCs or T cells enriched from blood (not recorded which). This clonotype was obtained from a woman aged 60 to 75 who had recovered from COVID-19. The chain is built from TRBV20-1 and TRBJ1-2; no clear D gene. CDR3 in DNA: TGCAGTGCTAGTTCGGAAGGCCCGGGTAGCTATGGCTACACCTTC. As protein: CSASSEGPGSYGYTF.